This is a list of T cell receptor beta chains from one sample in a study of blood T cell repertoires in COVID-19. TCRdb keeps only in-frame clones here, not all; method: immunoSEQ multiplex PCR. The data hold over 200,000 clones, with roughly nine tenths observed a single time. Source material: peripheral blood. Receptor source: a middle-aged man with active or convalescent COVID-19. The CDR3 runs from the conserved cysteine through the conserved F or W. Each record gives: CDR3 DNA, CDR3 protein, J gene, V gene, D gene, clone size. D genes are given only for firm matches. The size of a clone is reported for some rows only, either as once, few or many, or as a class for expanded clones.

TGTGCCAGCAGCCAGACAGGCCTAGGGACTGAAGCTTTCTTT | CASSQTGLGTEAFF | TRBJ1-1 | TRBV7-3 | - | -
TGCAGCGTGGGTGGACTAGCGGGAAAAGAGACCCAGTACTTC | CSVGGLAGKETQYF | TRBJ2-5 | TRBV29-1 | TRBD2 | -
TGTGCCAGCAGTGAAGCCGGGGGCTCCTACGAGCAGTACTTC | CASSEAGGSYEQYF | TRBJ2-7 | TRBV6-1 | - | -
TGTGCCAGCAGTTCTGATGCGGGGCAGTACTTC | CASSSDAGQYF | TRBJ2-7 | TRBV12-3/TRBV12-4 | - | -
TGTGCCAGCAGCTTGGCGGGCAGGGGGGCCCGGAACACTGAAGCTTTCTTT | CASSLAGRGARNTEAFF | TRBJ1-1 | TRBV5-5 | TRBD1 | -
TGCGCCAGCAGCCCTCGGACAGGTGGCGATGAGCAGTTCTTC | CASSPRTGGDEQFF | TRBJ2-1 | TRBV5-1 | TRBD1 | -
TGTGCCAGCAGCGTAGGGGCAGAGGGAGGCTACACCTTC | CASSVGAEGGYTF | TRBJ1-2 | TRBV9 | - | -
TGTGCCACCCAGTCTGGGCCAACTCCACCCCTCCACTTT | CATQSGPTPPLHF | TRBJ1-6 | TRBV10-3 | - | -
TGCGCCAGCAGCTTGGTCCCGGGTGAAGGGGGTTGGCATTCACCCCTCCACTTT | CASSLVPGEGGWHSPLHF | TRBJ1-6 | TRBV5-1 | - | -
TGTGCCAGCAGTATAATTAGCGGGAGCTCCTACGAGCAGTACTTC | CASSIISGSSYEQYF | TRBJ2-7 | TRBV28 | TRBD2 | -
TGTGCCAGCACCACGACAGAGAAAGCTTTCTTT | CASTTTEKAFF | TRBJ1-1 | TRBV12-3/TRBV12-4 | - | -
TGTGCCAGCAGATCGACAGATCAAGAGACCCAGTACTTC | CASRSTDQETQYF | TRBJ2-5 | TRBV9 | - | -
TGCAGCGTTGATTACGACAGGGCTAACTATGGCTACACCTTC | CSVDYDRANYGYTF | TRBJ1-2 | TRBV29-1 | TRBD1 | -
TGTGCCATCAGTGAGAGTGGTCCAGGGGGTAACTATGGCTACACCTTC | CAISESGPGGNYGYTF | TRBJ1-2 | TRBV10-3 | TRBD1 | -
TGCGCCAGCAGCTTGGCAAGGACTAGCGGGAGTCAAGAGACCCAGTACTTC | CASSLARTSGSQETQYF | TRBJ2-5 | TRBV5-1 | TRBD2 | -
TGCGCCAGCAGCTTGACCGGAGGGAGCGGCACAGATACGCAGTATTTT | CASSLTGGSGTDTQYF | TRBJ2-3 | TRBV5-1 | - | many
TGTGCCAGCAGTAATTGGGGAGATCCCTACGAGCAGTACTTC | CASSNWGDPYEQYF | TRBJ2-7 | TRBV5-6 | - | -
TGTGCCAGCAGTAACATACAGGGGAATACCAACGTCCTGACTTTC | CASSNIQGNTNVLTF | TRBJ2-6 | TRBV2 | TRBD1 | few
TGTGCCAGTAGTATAGCGGGGACAGTCGAGCAGTACTTC | CASSIAGTVEQYF | TRBJ2-7 | TRBV19 | TRBD1 | -
TGTGCCAGCAGCTTAGGGGGGGGGATTAAGGCCTACGAGCAGTACTTC | CASSLGGGIKAYEQYF | TRBJ2-7 | TRBV11-2 | TRBD2 | -